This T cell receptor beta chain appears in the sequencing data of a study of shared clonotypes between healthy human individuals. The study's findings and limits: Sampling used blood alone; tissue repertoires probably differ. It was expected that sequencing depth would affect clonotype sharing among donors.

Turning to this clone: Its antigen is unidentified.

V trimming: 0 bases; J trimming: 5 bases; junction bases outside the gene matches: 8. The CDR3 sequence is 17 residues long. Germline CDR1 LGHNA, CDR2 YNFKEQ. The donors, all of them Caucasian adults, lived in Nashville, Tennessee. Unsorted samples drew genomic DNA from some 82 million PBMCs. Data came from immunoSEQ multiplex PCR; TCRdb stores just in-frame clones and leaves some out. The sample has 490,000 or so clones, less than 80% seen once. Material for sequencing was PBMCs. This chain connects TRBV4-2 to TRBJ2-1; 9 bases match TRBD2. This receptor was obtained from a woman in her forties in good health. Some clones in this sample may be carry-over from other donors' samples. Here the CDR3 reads CASSQDQGLAGNNEQFF. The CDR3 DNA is TGTGCCAGCAGCCAAGATCAGGGACTAGCTGGGAACAATGAGCAGTTCTTC.